The 6 T cell receptor beta chains listed next were all sequenced from one sample in a study of cytomegalovirus exposure and HLA in healthy donors. Vbeta (60) and Jbeta (13) primers were used in the PCR. Some clones are missing from TCRdb's copy, which holds only in-frame ones; the method was immunoSEQ multiplex PCR. The table records under 200,000 clones, around four fifths of them present only once. Source material: PBMCs. The receptors were gathered from a man between 18 and 29 years old in good health and CMV-seronegative.

A single count supports this clone. The chain recombines TRBV21-1 with TRBJ2-7; the table's D call of TRBD2 was not tested on the DNA. TRBV21-1 is a pseudogene locus. This CDR3 has 13 amino acids. CDR3 loop: CATHERQRHEQYF. In DNA, the CDR3 is TGTGCCACCCACGAGCGCCAAAGGCACGAGCAGTACTTC.

The rearrangement joins TRBV20-1 to TRBJ1-4; D is uncertain. In germline, CDR1 is DFQATT, CDR2 SNEGSKA (reference sequence). The CDR3 is made up of 11 amino acids. Between the trimmed V and J ends, which lost 4 bases and 4 bases, there was a span of 4 bases. For the CDR3, the DNA is TGCAGTGCTAACAGTAATGAAAAACTGTTTTTT. Translated, it gives CSANSNEKLFF.

The J gene is TRBJ2-3, the V gene TRBV7-8; possible D gene TRBD1, 5 bases. This CDR3 spans 15 amino acids. CDR1 and CDR2 from the germline V gene are SGHVS and FQNEAQ. V lost 2 bases and J 1 base, leaving 10 bases between the germline ends. The CDR3 loop is CASSLLRQRTDTQYF. The CDR3 DNA is TGTGCCAGCAGCTTATTGAGACAGCGCACAGATACGCAGTATTTT.

This chain joins TRBV5-1 and TRBJ2-5, with TRBD2 matching 12 bases. The CDR3 spans 15 residues. The junction had 0 bases not matched to a gene; V was cut back by 0 bases and J by 3 bases. The germline V gene encodes CDR1 SGHRS and CDR2 YFSETQ. This CDR3 is CASSLGTSGEETQYF. CDR3 in DNA: TGCGCCAGCAGCTTGGGGACTAGCGGGGAAGAGACCCAGTACTTC.

The chain joins TRBV18 to TRBJ2-4; D uncertain. The CDR3 sequence is 14 residues long. V was clipped by 1 base and J by 2 bases, with 6 bases between them. Per the germline V gene, CDR1 is KGHSH and CDR2 is LQKENI. The CDR3 here is CASSPLETKNIQYF. For the CDR3, the DNA is TGTGCCAGCTCACCACTGGAGACCAAAAACATTCAGTACTTC. Using reference TRBV18 and TRBJ2-4 for the parts outside the CDR3, the full variable domain is NAGVMQNPRHLVRRRGQEARLRCSPMKGHSHVYWYRQLPEEGLKFMVYLQKENIIDESGMPKERFSAEFPKEGPSILRIQQVVRGDSAAYFCASSPLETKNIQYFGAGTRLSVL.

The gene calls are TRBV5-4 and TRBJ2-7; D unresolved. The germline gives CDR1 SGHNT, CDR2 YYREEE (reference sequence). The V gene lost 0 bases and the J gene lost 3 bases, with 7 bases spanning the gap. The CDR3 contains 13 residues. CDR3 protein: CASSLGADYEQYF. For the CDR3, the DNA is TGTGCCAGCAGCTTGGGGGCAGACTACGAGCAGTACTTC.